This TCR beta chain emerged from a study of chemoradiotherapy in HPV16-positive cancers. Findings and limits, study-wide: In HPV16-positive patients, HPV-responsive T-cell expansion tracked better recurrence-free survival.

This CDR3 is built from 14 residues. Germline CDR1 reads MNHNY; CDR2 reads SVGAGI (reference sequence). The V gene lost 2 bases and the J gene lost 8 bases, with 13 bases spanning the gap. In this sample, this clone turned up once. Its specificity is unknown. Using immunoSEQ multiplex PCR, the repertoire was profiled, and TCRdb retains in-frame clones only, with some absent. This table has 25,000 to 40,000 clones, 80% to 90% appearing once. The sequences come from blood, collected from a patient who underwent chemoradiotherapy. This receptor was taken from a human donor with HPV-associated anogenital cancer. V gene TRBV6-6 combines with J gene TRBJ1-5; D is possibly TRBD1 (5 bases). The CDR3 DNA sequence: TGTGCCAGCAGTTACACTTCGGGGGGGGAGCCCCAGCATTTT. Its protein is CASSYTSGGEPQHF.